The rows below give T cell receptor beta chains drawn from one sample of a study of blood T cell repertoires in COVID-19. Assay: immunoSEQ multiplex PCR; the TCRdb copy retains only in-frame clones and omits some. Of under 350,000 clones detected, approximately 86% appear once; the ten largest clones hold around 1.2%. The material sequenced was peripheral blood. Source of these receptors: a man between 65 and 85 years old with acute or convalescent COVID-19. Each CDR3 is given with its conserved first and last residue. A D gene is named only where the DNA matches it firmly. For some rows the clone size is stated as once, few or many, or as a class when expanded; others skip it.

v_gene	j_gene	abundance	d_gene	CDR3aa	CDR3nt
TRBV7-9	TRBJ1-4	.	TRBD1	CASSSPGTGDEKLFF	TGTGCCAGCAGCTCGCCCGGGACAGGGGATGAAAAACTGTTTTTT
TRBV13	TRBJ2-3	few	.	CASSLIEGGSTDTQYF	TGTGCCAGCAGCTTAATCGAGGGGGGGAGCACAGATACGCAGTATTTT
TRBV30	TRBJ1-6	.	.	CAGGRGRANNSPLHF	TGTGCCGGAGGGCGGGGCAGGGCGAATAATTCACCCCTCCACTTT
TRBV4-1	TRBJ1-1	once	.	CASSQDRGGRAEAFF	TGCGCCAGCAGCCAAGATCGGGGGGGGAGAGCTGAAGCTTTCTTT
TRBV27	TRBJ2-7	few	TRBD1	CASRDRGTGSSYEQYF	TGTGCCAGCAGGGACCGAGGGACAGGAAGCTCCTACGAGCAGTACTTC
TRBV5-6	TRBJ2-7	.	TRBD2	CASSLGASGRTYEQYF	TGTGCCAGCAGCTTGGGGGCTAGCGGGCGAACCTACGAGCAGTACTTC
TRBV5-1	TRBJ1-1	.	.	CASSLSGRNTEAFF	TGCGCCAGCAGCTTGTCCGGTAGGAACACTGAAGCTTTCTTT
TRBV3-1/TRBV3-2	TRBJ1-2	few	TRBD1	CASSPAGTAYGYTF	TGTGCCAGCAGCCCCGCCGGGACAGCCTATGGCTACACCTTC
TRBV3-1/TRBV3-2	TRBJ2-1	.	TRBD2	CASSQLAGGRSYNEQFF	TGTGCCAGCAGCCAACTAGCGGGAGGGCGCTCCTACAATGAGCAGTTCTTC
TRBV28	TRBJ1-6	few	.	CASSSRGGGTFDNSPLHF	TGTGCCAGCAGTTCCCGGGGAGGTGGGACTTTCGATAATTCACCCCTCCACTTT
TRBV6-5	TRBJ2-7	.	.	CASSYSYQDTYEQYF	TGTGCCAGCAGTTACTCTTACCAGGATACGTACGAGCAGTACTTC
TRBV10-3	TRBJ2-2	.	.	CAISDRTGELFF	TGTGCCATCAGTGATCGCACCGGGGAGCTGTTTTTT
TRBV12-3/TRBV12-4	TRBJ2-1	few	.	CASSLGSYNEQFF	TGTGCCAGCAGTTTGGGCAGCTACAATGAGCAGTTCTTC
TRBV25-1	TRBJ1-1	.	TRBD1	CASSEWTGGGNTEAFF	TGTGCCAGCAGTGAATGGACAGGGGGAGGGAACACTGAAGCTTTCTTT
TRBV14	TRBJ2-3	.	.	CASSQEWASTDTQYF	TGTGCCAGCAGCCAAGAGTGGGCGAGCACAGATACGCAGTATTTT
TRBV4-3	TRBJ2-3	.	TRBD2	CASSQRGTSGARTQYF	TGCGCCAGCAGCCAAAGAGGGACTAGCGGAGCCAGAACGCAGTATTTT
TRBV7-2	TRBJ1-3	.	.	CASRPQSGFSGNTIYF	TGTGCCAGCCGCCCCCAAAGCGGCTTTAGTGGAAACACCATATATTTT
TRBV2	TRBJ2-5	.	.	CASDRDTPETQYF	TGTGCCAGCGACCGGGACACACCAGAGACCCAGTACTTC
TRBV18	TRBJ1-3	.	.	CASSPARGISGNTIYF	TGTGCCAGCTCGCCAGCCCGCGGGATCTCCGGAAACACCATATATTTT
TRBV3-1/TRBV3-2	TRBJ2-1	.	.	CASSQLEGEQFF	TGTGCCAGCAGCCAGTTGGAGGGTGAGCAGTTCTTC
TRBV19	TRBJ2-7	.	TRBD1	CASRRTGGREQYF	TGTGCCAGTAGAAGGACAGGGGGGCGCGAGCAGTACTTC
TRBV9	TRBJ2-3	once	.	CASSVGGGWNTQYF	TGTGCCAGCAGCGTAGGCGGGGGCTGGAATACGCAGTATTTT
TRBV28	TRBJ2-5	.	TRBD2	CASSLLREGRETQYF	TGTGCCAGCAGTTTATTGCGGGAGGGCCGGGAGACCCAGTACTTC
TRBV28	TRBJ2-3	.	TRBD1	CASTLPRGQGTDTQYF	TGTGCCAGCACCCTCCCCCGGGGACAGGGGACAGATACGCAGTATTTT
TRBV5-1	TRBJ2-7	.	.	CASKQGGTPEQYF	TGCGCCAGCAAACAGGGGGGGACTCCCGAGCAGTACTTC
TRBV12-3/TRBV12-4	TRBJ1-1	.	.	CASSLALNTEAFF	TGTGCCAGCAGTTTAGCCCTAAACACTGAAGCTTTCTTT
TRBV28	TRBJ1-1	.	.	CASRVGGGRLHTEAFF	TGTGCCAGCAGGGTCGGGGGGGGCAGGCTTCACACTGAAGCTTTCTTT
TRBV23-1	TRBJ1-5	.	TRBD1	CASSQSGGESNQPQHF	TGCGCCAGCAGTCAATCAGGGGGCGAGAGCAATCAGCCCCAGCATTTT
TRBV19	TRBJ1-2	few	.	CASSWGLVDYGYTF	TGTGCCAGTAGTTGGGGGCTCGTCGACTATGGCTACACCTTC
TRBV19	TRBJ2-1	.	.	CASSTSFRHEQFF	TGTGCCAGTAGTACTAGCTTTCGACATGAGCAGTTCTTC
TRBV7-9	TRBJ1-4	.	TRBD1	CASSRTGGYEKLFF	TGTGCCAGCAGCCGAACAGGGGGGTATGAAAAACTGTTTTTT
TRBV3-1/TRBV3-2	TRBJ2-1	once	TRBD2	CASSPSGGANNEQFF	TGTGCCAGCAGTCCTAGCGGGGGGGCAAACAATGAGCAGTTCTTC
TRBV7-2	TRBJ2-5	.	TRBD2	CASSPRTSEGTQYF	TGTGCCAGCAGCCCTCGGACTAGCGAGGGGACCCAGTACTTC
TRBV7-9	TRBJ1-1	.	TRBD1	CASSHGQGEAFF	TGTGCCAGCAGCCATGGACAGGGTGAAGCTTTCTTT
TRBV2	TRBJ1-1	.	TRBD1	CASSQGVTEAFF	TGTGCCAGCAGTCAGGGGGTCACTGAAGCTTTCTTT
TRBV5-1	TRBJ2-1	.	.	CASSLEPALVNEQFF	TGCGCCAGCAGCTTGGAGCCCGCACTAGTAAATGAGCAGTTCTTC
TRBV6-5	TRBJ2-2	.	.	CASSRQTTGGELFF	TGTGCCAGCAGCAGACAGACAACAGGCGGGGAGCTGTTTTTT